There are a few counts of the clone carrying this T cell receptor beta chain. Its target is not known. The time point is: newly diagnosed GD, antithyroid drugs for less than 3 months. The TCR library used RNA extracted from PBMCs. Through Arm-PCR of CDR3 regions and iRepertoire HTBI primers, TCR beta libraries were built. One entry per CDR3 protein, called by TCRdb with MiXCR from the multiplex PCR reads. The sample has about 440,000 distinct CDR3 sequences, approximately 15% seen once; the top ten hold 16%. Germline V gene lookup returns CDR1 SGHTA and CDR2 FQGNSA. V lost 1 base and J lost 7, with 2 bases in between. The CDR3 has 11 residues. These data are taken from a study of regulatory T cells in long-lasting Graves disease. General observations from the study: Repertoires from persistent disease leaned toward TRBV28, TRBJ1-2 and TRBJ2-5.

These data were also filed under a second study, of T cells in Graves' hyperthyroidism and ophthalmopathy.

The receptor was isolated from a woman aged 30 to 39 with Graves disease. Sequenced material: peripheral blood mononuclear cells (PBMCs), taken at new diagnosis, from a patient treated with antithyroid drugs. The V gene is TRBV7-2, the J gene TRBJ1-3; D uncertain. The CDR3 DNA follows: TGTGCCAGCAGCTTAGTCAACACCATATATTTT. It codes for CASSLVNTIYF.